This TCR beta chain came from a study of shared clonotypes between healthy human individuals. Across the whole study: For every donor, three CD4 naive, three CD4 memory, two CD8 naive and one CD8 memory plates were used. Points from the study as a whole: There were few donors, and this limited the genetic and exposure-history diversity represented.

Profiled with immunoSEQ multiplex PCR; TCRdb holds only in-frame clones, not every one. The table records 300,000 to 400,000 clones, more than 60% of them present only once. About this clone: Its cognate antigen is unknown.

Every donor, a Caucasian adult, lived in Nashville, Tennessee. Investigators divided CD4+ cells into CD45RA+ naive and CD45RA-negative memory subsets. This CDR3 has 20 residues. In germline, CDR1 is SQVTM, CDR2 ANQGSEA. The germline V and J ends were trimmed by 5 bases and 2 bases, with 31 bases remaining between them. The TCR sequence derives from a man aged 25-45 years in good health. V gene TRBV29-1 combines with J gene TRBJ2-1, with D possibly being TRBD2 (7 bases). The sequenced sample was memory CD4+ T cells sorted from blood. The subset here: CD45RA-negative fraction. CDR3 protein: CSVRLGGRLGQAFAYNEQFF. The DNA of the CDR3 is TGCAGCGTTCGTTTGGGGGGGCGTTTAGGACAAGCGTTCGCCTACAATGAGCAGTTCTTC.